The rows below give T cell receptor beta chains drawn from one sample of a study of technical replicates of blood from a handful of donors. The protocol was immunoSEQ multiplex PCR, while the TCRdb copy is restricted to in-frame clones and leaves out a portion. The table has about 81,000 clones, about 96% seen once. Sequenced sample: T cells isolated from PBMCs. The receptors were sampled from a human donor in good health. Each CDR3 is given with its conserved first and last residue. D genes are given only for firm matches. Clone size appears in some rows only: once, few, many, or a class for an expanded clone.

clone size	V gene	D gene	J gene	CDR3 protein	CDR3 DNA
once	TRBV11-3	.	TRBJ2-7	CASSLDRDEQYF	TGTGCCAGCAGCTTAGACCGGGACGAGCAGTACTTC
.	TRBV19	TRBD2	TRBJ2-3	CASRLAGGDTDTQYF	TGTGCCAGTAGGCTAGCGGGGGGCGACACAGATACGCAGTATTTT
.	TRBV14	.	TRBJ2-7	CASSPKRNSEQYF	TGTGCCAGCAGCCCGAAACGTAACAGCGAGCAGTACTTC
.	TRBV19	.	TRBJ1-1	CASSMNEDPTEAFF	TGTGCCAGTAGTATGAATGAGGATCCCACTGAAGCTTTCTTT
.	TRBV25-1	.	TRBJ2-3	CASSDPGASWDTQYF	TGTGCCAGCAGCGATCCAGGGGCGTCGTGGGATACGCAGTATTTT
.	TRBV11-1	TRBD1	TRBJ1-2	CASSSGQGDYGYTF	TGTGCCAGCAGCTCGGGACAGGGCGACTATGGCTACACCTTC
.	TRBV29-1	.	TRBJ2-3	CSTYRGGGTDTQYF	TGCAGCACATACAGGGGGGGTGGCACAGATACGCAGTATTTT
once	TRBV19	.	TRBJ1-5	CASSIDPGYQPQHF	TGTGCCAGTAGTATAGACCCAGGGTATCAGCCCCAGCATTTT
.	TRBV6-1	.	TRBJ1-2	CASFGGGYTF	TGTGCCAGTTTCGGGGGTGGCTACACCTTC
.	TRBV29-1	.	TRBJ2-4	CSVVREKNIQYF	TGCAGCGTTGTTCGGGAAAAAAACATTCAGTACTTC
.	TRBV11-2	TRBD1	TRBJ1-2	CASSPLTGSYGYTF	TGTGCCAGCAGCCCGTTGACAGGGTCCTATGGCTACACCTTC
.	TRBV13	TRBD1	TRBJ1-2	CASSSEFQGAGGYTF	TGTGCCAGCAGCTCTGAATTTCAGGGGGCGGGTGGCTACACCTTC
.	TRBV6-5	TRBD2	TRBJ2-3	CASTRLAGRDTQYF	TGTGCCAGCACCAGACTAGCGGGAAGAGATACGCAGTATTTT
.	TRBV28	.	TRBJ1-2	CASVGGLGYTF	TGTGCCAGCGTCGGGGGGCTTGGCTACACCTTC
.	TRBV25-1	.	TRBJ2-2	CASSEGGQHTGELFF	TGTGCCAGCAGTGAGGGGGGGCAGCACACCGGGGAGCTGTTTTTT
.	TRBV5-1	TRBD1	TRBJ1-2	CASRDTGGNYGYTF	TGCGCCAGCAGGGATACAGGGGGTAACTATGGCTACACCTTC
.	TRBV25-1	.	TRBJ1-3	CASSGGLTFSGNTIYF	TGTGCCAGCAGTGGGGGCCTCACCTTCTCTGGAAACACCATATATTTT
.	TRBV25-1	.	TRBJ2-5	CASSEYLGGGGQETQYF	TGTGCCAGCAGTGAATATCTTGGGGGAGGAGGCCAAGAGACCCAGTACTTC
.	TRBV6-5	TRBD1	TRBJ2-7	CASSYSLTGVVEQYF	TGTGCCAGCAGTTACTCACTGACAGGGGTTGTGGAGCAGTACTTC
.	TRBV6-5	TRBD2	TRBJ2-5	CASRGGLAKTQYF	TGTGCCAGCCGGGGGGGACTAGCCAAGACCCAGTACTTC
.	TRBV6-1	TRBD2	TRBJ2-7	CASSGSSGRAFYEQYF	TGTGCCAGCAGTGGCTCGAGCGGGAGGGCTTTTTACGAGCAGTACTTC
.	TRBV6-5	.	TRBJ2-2	CASSLLATGELFF	TGTGCCAGCAGTTTACTAGCAACCGGGGAGCTGTTTTTT
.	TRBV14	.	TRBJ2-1	CASSRKPGEQFF	TGTGCCAGCAGCCGCAAGCCAGGTGAGCAGTTCTTC
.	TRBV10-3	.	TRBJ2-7	CAISDPDRRGSEQYF	TGTGCCATCAGTGACCCCGACAGGCGAGGATCCGAGCAGTACTTC
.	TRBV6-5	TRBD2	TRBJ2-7	CASSSSLAGRSYEQYF	TGTGCCAGCAGTTCCTCTCTAGCGGGCCGCTCCTACGAGCAGTACTTC
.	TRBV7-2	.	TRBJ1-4	CASSLRGARGEKLFF	TGTGCCAGCAGCTTGCGGGGGGCGCGGGGTGAAAAACTGTTTTTT
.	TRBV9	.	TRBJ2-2	CASSTETGTNTGELFF	TGTGCCAGCAGCACAGAGACAGGCACGAACACCGGGGAGCTGTTTTTT
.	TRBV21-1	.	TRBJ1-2	CASSPRIAPGQKPYGYTF	TGTGCCAGCAGCCCCCGCATCGCACCGGGACAGAAACCCTATGGCTACACCTTC
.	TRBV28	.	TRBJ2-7	CASSLIEGVYEQYF	TGTGCCAGCAGTTTGATTGAGGGGGTCTACGAGCAGTACTTC
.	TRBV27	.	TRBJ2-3	CASSSSGTDTQYF	TGTGCCAGCAGTTCCTCTGGCACAGATACGCAGTATTTT
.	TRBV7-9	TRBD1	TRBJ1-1	CASSLHWATGVNTEAFF	TGTGCCAGCAGCTTGCACTGGGCGACAGGGGTAAACACTGAAGCTTTCTTT